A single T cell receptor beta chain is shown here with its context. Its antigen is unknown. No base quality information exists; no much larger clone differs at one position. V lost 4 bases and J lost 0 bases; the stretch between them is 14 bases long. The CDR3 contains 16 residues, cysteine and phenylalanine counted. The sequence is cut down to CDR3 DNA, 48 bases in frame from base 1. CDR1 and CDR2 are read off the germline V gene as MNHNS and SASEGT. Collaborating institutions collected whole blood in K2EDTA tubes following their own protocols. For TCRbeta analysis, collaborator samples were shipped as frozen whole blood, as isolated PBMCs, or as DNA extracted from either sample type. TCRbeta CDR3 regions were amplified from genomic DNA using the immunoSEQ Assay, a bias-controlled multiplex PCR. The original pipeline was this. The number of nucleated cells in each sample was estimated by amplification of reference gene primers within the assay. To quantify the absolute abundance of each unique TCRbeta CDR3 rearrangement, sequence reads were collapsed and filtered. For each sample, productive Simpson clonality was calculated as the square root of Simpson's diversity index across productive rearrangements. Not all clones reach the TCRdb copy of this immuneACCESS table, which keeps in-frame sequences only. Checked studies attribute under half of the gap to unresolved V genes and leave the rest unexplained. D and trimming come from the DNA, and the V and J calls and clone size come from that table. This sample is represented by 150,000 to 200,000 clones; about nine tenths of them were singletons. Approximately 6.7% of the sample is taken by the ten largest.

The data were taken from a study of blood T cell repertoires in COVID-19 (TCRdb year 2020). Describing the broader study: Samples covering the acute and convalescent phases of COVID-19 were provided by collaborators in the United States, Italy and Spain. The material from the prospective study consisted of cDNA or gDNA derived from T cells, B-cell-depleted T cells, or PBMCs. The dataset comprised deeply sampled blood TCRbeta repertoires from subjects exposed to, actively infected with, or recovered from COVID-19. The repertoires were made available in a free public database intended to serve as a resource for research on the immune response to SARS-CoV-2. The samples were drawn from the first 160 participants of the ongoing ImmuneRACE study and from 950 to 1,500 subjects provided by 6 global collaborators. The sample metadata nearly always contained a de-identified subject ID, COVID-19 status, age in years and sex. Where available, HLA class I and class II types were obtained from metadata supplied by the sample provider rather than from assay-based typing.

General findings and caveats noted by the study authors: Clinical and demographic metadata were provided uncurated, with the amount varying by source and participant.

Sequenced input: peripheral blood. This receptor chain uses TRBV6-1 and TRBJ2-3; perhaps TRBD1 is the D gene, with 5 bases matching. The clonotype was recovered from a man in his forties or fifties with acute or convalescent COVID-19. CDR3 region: CASSATTETSTDTQYF. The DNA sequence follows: TGTGCCAGCAGTGCGACGACAGAAACTAGCACAGATACGCAGTATTTT.